The rows below give T cell receptor beta chains drawn from one sample of a study of blood T cell repertoires in COVID-19. Libraries were prepared by immunoSEQ multiplex PCR; TCRdb keeps only in-frame clonotypes and omits some of them. The sample lists a few hundred thousand clones; around nine tenths were seen once. The sample consisted of peripheral blood. The source is a woman aged 60-70 years with COVID-19, enrolled during active disease. Both conserved end residues are part of each CDR3. A D gene is named only where the DNA matches it firmly.

TRBD1,TRBJ1-1,TRBV6-2/TRBV6-3,CASSYLLTGGETEAFF,TGTGCCAGCAGTTATCTCCTTACAGGGGGGGAGACTGAAGCTTTCTTT
TRBD1,TRBJ2-7,TRBV7-9,CASSFQGAGYEQYF,TGTGCCAGCAGCTTCCAGGGGGCAGGATACGAGCAGTACTTC
TRBD1,TRBJ2-2,TRBV11-2,CASSLGAGGTGELFF,TGTGCCAGCAGCTTAGGGGCAGGGGGCACCGGGGAGCTGTTTTTT
NA,TRBJ2-7,TRBV18,CASSPTGDYEQYF,TGTGCCAGCTCCCCTACCGGGGACTACGAGCAGTACTTC
NA,TRBJ2-3,TRBV9,CASSYSTDTQYF,TGTGCCAGCAGCTATAGCACAGATACGCAGTATTTT
NA,TRBJ2-5,TRBV7-9,CASSPLGAHGTQYF,TGTGCCAGCAGCCCTCTGGGGGCTCATGGGACCCAGTACTTC
NA,TRBJ2-5,TRBV19,CASSIGGWETQYF,TGTGCCAGTAGTATAGGCGGTTGGGAGACCCAGTACTTC
NA,TRBJ2-1,TRBV7-2,CASSLRETAEQFF,TGTGCCAGCAGCTTAAGGGAGACGGCTGAGCAGTTCTTC
TRBD1,TRBJ1-2,TRBV7-9,CASSLASGGGYGYTF,TGTGCCAGCAGCTTAGCGTCAGGGGGCGGCTATGGCTACACCTTC
TRBD1,TRBJ1-2,TRBV15,CATSGRDRGGNYGYTF,TGTGCCACCAGCGGCCGAGACAGGGGAGGTAACTATGGCTACACCTTC
NA,TRBJ1-1,TRBV6-2/TRBV6-3,CASSPPPNGQAFF,TGTGCCAGCAGCCCGCCTCCTAATGGTCAAGCTTTCTTT
TRBD2,TRBJ2-3,TRBV7-9,CASSPLAGGPDTQYF,TGTGCCAGCAGCCCCTTAGCGGGGGGGCCCGATACGCAGTATTTT
TRBD2,TRBJ2-7,TRBV5-6,CASGGEYHEQYF,TGTGCCAGCGGGGGGGAGTACCACGAGCAGTACTTC
NA,TRBJ1-1,TRBV4-2,CASSQARTEAFF,TGTGCCAGCAGCCAAGCTCGGACTGAAGCTTTCTTT
TRBD1,TRBJ1-4,TRBV6-5,CASRGRTGSNEKLFF,TGTGCCAGCAGGGGACGGACAGGGTCGAATGAAAAACTGTTTTTT
TRBD1,TRBJ1-1,TRBV6-6,CASSPNRGPDTEAFF,TGTGCCAGCAGTCCAAACAGGGGGCCCGACACTGAAGCTTTCTTT
NA,TRBJ1-1,TRBV7-8,CASSTPRGVAGTEAFF,TGTGCCAGCAGCACACCCCGGGGGGTGGCGGGCACTGAAGCTTTCTTT